The rows below give T cell receptor beta chains drawn from one sample of a study of blood T cell repertoires in COVID-19. Assay used: immunoSEQ multiplex PCR; TCRdb lists only in-frame clones, some missing. This table holds around 270,000 clones, more than 75% found once. The source material was peripheral blood. All receptors derive from a woman aged 55-70 years with COVID-19, enrolled during active disease. CDR3s include the opening cysteine and the closing phenylalanine or tryptophan. A D gene is named only where the DNA matches it firmly. Size is stated for part of the rows, as once, few or many counts, or as a class when the clone is expanded.

J	V	size	D	CDR3	DNA
TRBJ1-2	TRBV9	once	-	CASSQGPGGSGYTF	TGTGCCAGCAGCCAAGGACCGGGGGGTTCCGGCTACACCTTC
TRBJ1-1	TRBV6-5	many	-	CASRAGENTEAFF	TGTGCCAGCAGGGCAGGGGAAAACACTGAAGCTTTCTTT
TRBJ1-5	TRBV7-2	-	-	CASSLVSGSNQPQHF	TGTGCCAGCAGCTTAGTCTCTGGCAGCAATCAGCCCCAGCATTTT
TRBJ1-2	TRBV3-1/TRBV3-2	-	-	CASSPDRSIYGYTF	TGTGCCAGCAGCCCCGATCGGAGTATCTATGGCTACACCTTC
TRBJ2-5	TRBV6-5	-	-	CASSRGQETQYF	TGTGCCAGCAGTCGGGGACAAGAGACCCAGTACTTC
TRBJ1-5	TRBV19	-	-	CASSIYRHWDQPQHF	TGTGCCAGTAGTATCTACAGACACTGGGATCAGCCCCAGCATTTT
TRBJ1-3	TRBV5-1	-	TRBD1	CASSRGTGANPSGNTIYF	TGCGCCAGCAGCCGGGGGACAGGGGCGAATCCCTCTGGAAACACCATATATTTT
TRBJ2-1	TRBV4-2	-	TRBD2	CASRPGTSGHYNEQFF	TGTGCCAGCAGACCCGGGACTAGCGGACACTACAATGAGCAGTTCTTC
TRBJ2-3	TRBV15	-	TRBD2	CATSLRSGRDTDTQYF	TGTGCCACCAGCTTGCGTAGCGGGAGGGACACAGATACGCAGTATTTT
TRBJ2-7	TRBV18	-	-	CASSPSRMQEAEQYF	TGTGCCAGCTCACCATCTCGCATGCAGGAAGCTGAGCAGTACTTC
TRBJ2-7	TRBV28	-	TRBD1	CATGTGSYEQYF	TGTGCCACCGGGACAGGGTCCTACGAGCAGTACTTC
TRBJ2-2	TRBV29-1	-	-	CSVDLAGEYTGELFF	TGCAGCGTTGATCTTGCAGGGGAATACACCGGGGAGCTGTTTTTT
TRBJ1-5	TRBV28	-	TRBD1	CASSVGPGGLRQPQHF	TGTGCCAGCAGCGTCGGCCCAGGGGGCCTCCGTCAGCCCCAGCATTTT
TRBJ1-1	TRBV24-1	-	TRBD1	CATSDPGQGTFF	TGTGCCACCAGTGACCCGGGACAGGGGACTTTCTTT
TRBJ2-1	TRBV9	-	-	CASSVGQGGYNEQFF	TGTGCCAGCAGCGTAGGTCAGGGGGGTTACAATGAGCAGTTCTTC
TRBJ1-1	TRBV7-8	-	-	CASSLGQIMNTEAFF	TGTGCCAGCAGCTTAGGACAGATCATGAACACTGAAGCTTTCTTT
TRBJ2-1	TRBV30	-	TRBD2	CAWSVRGLDEQFF	TGTGCCTGGAGTGTACGGGGACTAGACGAGCAGTTCTTC
TRBJ2-3	TRBV6-2/TRBV6-3	-	-	CASSYGLAGQRSTDTQYF	TGTGCCAGCAGTTACGGCCTTGCGGGACAGAGGAGCACAGATACGCAGTATTTT
TRBJ2-7	TRBV7-2	once	-	CASSSGWSSYEQYF	TGTGCCAGCAGCAGCGGTTGGTCTTCCTACGAGCAGTACTTC
TRBJ2-2	TRBV5-4	-	-	CASSSTVNTGELFF	TGTGCCAGCAGCTCGACAGTTAACACCGGGGAGCTGTTTTTT
TRBJ1-2	TRBV18	-	-	CASSLSSNYGYTF	TGTGCCAGCTCACTTAGCTCTAACTATGGCTACACCTTC
TRBJ2-3	TRBV9	-	-	CASSAVGASSTDTQYF	TGTGCCAGCAGCGCAGTGGGGGCTTCTAGCACAGATACGCAGTATTTT
TRBJ2-5	TRBV29-1	once	TRBD2	CSGGTSGSSVTQYF	TGCAGCGGAGGGACTAGCGGGAGTAGTGTGACCCAGTACTTC
TRBJ1-4	TRBV19	-	-	CASSIKQANNEKLFF	TGTGCCAGTAGTATCAAACAGGCCAACAATGAAAAACTGTTTTTT
TRBJ1-6	TRBV7-9	-	TRBD1	CASRPGQGRGNSPLHF	TGTGCCAGCAGACCTGGACAGGGGAGGGGCAATTCACCCCTCCACTTT
TRBJ2-2	TRBV9	-	TRBD2	CASRRGAAGELFF	TGTGCCAGCAGGCGGGGGGCGGCCGGGGAGCTGTTTTTT
TRBJ2-1	TRBV24-1	few	-	CATSVLDDPHEQFF	TGTGCCACCAGTGTGCTAGACGACCCCCATGAGCAGTTCTTC
TRBJ1-5	TRBV6-6	-	TRBD1	CASSYPGTGDRQPQHF	TGTGCCAGCAGTTACCCCGGGACAGGGGACCGCCAGCCCCAGCATTTT
TRBJ2-5	TRBV19	once	-	CASSSVLKETQYF	TGTGCCAGTAGTTCGGTCTTGAAAGAGACCCAGTACTTC
TRBJ2-7	TRBV28	-	TRBD1	CASSFGQVYEQYF	TGTGCCAGCAGTTTCGGACAGGTCTACGAGCAGTACTTC
TRBJ1-1	TRBV9	-	TRBD1	CASSPRTGNTEAFF	TGTGCCAGCAGCCCCCGGACAGGGAACACTGAAGCTTTCTTT
TRBJ1-4	TRBV6-5	-	-	CASKLYLTNEKLFF	TGTGCCAGCAAACTGTACTTAACTAATGAAAAACTGTTTTTT
TRBJ2-5	TRBV5-5	-	TRBD2	CASNPGTSGRGGETQYF	TGTGCCAGCAACCCTGGGACTAGCGGGAGGGGTGGGGAGACCCAGTACTTC